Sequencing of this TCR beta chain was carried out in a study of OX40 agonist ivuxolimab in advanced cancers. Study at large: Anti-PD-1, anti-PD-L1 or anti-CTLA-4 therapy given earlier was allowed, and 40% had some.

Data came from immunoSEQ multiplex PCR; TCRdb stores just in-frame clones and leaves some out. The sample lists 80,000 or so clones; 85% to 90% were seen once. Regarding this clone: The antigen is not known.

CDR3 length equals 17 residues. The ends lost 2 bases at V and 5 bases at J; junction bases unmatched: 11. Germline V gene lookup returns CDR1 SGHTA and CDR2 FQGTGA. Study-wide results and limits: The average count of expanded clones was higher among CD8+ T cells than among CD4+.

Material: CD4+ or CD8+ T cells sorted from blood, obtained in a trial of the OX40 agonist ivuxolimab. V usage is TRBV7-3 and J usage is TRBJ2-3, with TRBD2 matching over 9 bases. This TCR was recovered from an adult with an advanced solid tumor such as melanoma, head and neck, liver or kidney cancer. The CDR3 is CASSLVSVGLAQDTQYF. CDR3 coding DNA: TGTGCCAGCAGCTTAGTATCCGTTGGACTAGCGCAAGATACGCAGTATTTT.